These T cell receptor beta chains were read from a single sample in a study of cytomegalovirus exposure and HLA in healthy donors. The method was immunoSEQ multiplex PCR; TCRdb's version includes in-frame clones alone and lacks a portion of them. The sample shows some 140,000 clones, around three quarters of them seen only once. Sequenced material: PBMCs. The receptors come from a woman aged 40 to 50 in good health and CMV-seronegative. Both conserved end residues are part of each CDR3. The order of the fields is V gene, J gene, D gene, clone size, CDR3 protein. The D gene is left open where the match is weak. Some rows have no size entry. The others give once, few or many, or a class for an expanded clone.

TRBV30	TRBJ1-1	NA	NA	CAWSRWPNTEAFF
TRBV27	TRBJ1-5	NA	once	CASSFGQGDQPQHF
TRBV28	TRBJ1-2	TRBD1	few	CASSFSYLVGQGRFYGYTF
TRBV5-1	TRBJ2-7	NA	few	CASSLGQSEQYF
TRBV5-1	TRBJ2-1	NA	few	CASSVQGVVGDEQFF
TRBV7-9	TRBJ2-1	NA	NA	CASSNPSEGYNEQFF
TRBV5-4	TRBJ1-2	NA	NA	CASSLGGGGDGYTF
TRBV5-1	TRBJ1-4	NA	once	CASSPEAAGTNEKLFF
TRBV6-5	TRBJ2-5	NA	NA	CASSYSRSQGQETQYF
TRBV28	TRBJ1-1	TRBD1	few	CASGRQGNTEAFF
TRBV5-1	TRBJ1-1	NA	NA	CASSSGQYTEAFF
TRBV7-9	TRBJ1-4	NA	few	CASSRGGKLFF
TRBV5-1	TRBJ1-1	TRBD1	NA	CATSPGQGSMNTEAFF
TRBV5-1	TRBJ2-3	NA	NA	CASSLDPQGGDTQYF
TRBV10-3	TRBJ1-5	NA	NA	CAISGGKDQPQHF
TRBV9	TRBJ2-7	TRBD1	NA	CASSQGAGYEQYF
TRBV5-6	TRBJ2-3	NA	NA	CASSWAASTDTQYF
TRBV7-9	TRBJ1-1	NA	NA	CASSSSEAFF
TRBV7-8	TRBJ2-1	TRBD2	NA	CASSPRALAGGFNEQFF
TRBV6-1	TRBJ2-4	TRBD1	NA	CASTRAPGGENIQYF
TRBV6-5	TRBJ2-4	NA	NA	CASRGQVSNIQYF
TRBV28	TRBJ1-1	TRBD1	NA	CASSLGWDRGRAEAFF
TRBV12-5	TRBJ1-3	NA	NA	CASGALDWGNTIYF
TRBV27	TRBJ2-2	TRBD1	NA	CASSSSGTVGGELFF
TRBV28	TRBJ1-1	NA	NA	CASTVTGTEAFF
TRBV7-6	TRBJ1-5	NA	NA	CASSDWGEGNQPQHF
TRBV10-3	TRBJ2-3	TRBD2	NA	CAISERGGGTLARDTQYF